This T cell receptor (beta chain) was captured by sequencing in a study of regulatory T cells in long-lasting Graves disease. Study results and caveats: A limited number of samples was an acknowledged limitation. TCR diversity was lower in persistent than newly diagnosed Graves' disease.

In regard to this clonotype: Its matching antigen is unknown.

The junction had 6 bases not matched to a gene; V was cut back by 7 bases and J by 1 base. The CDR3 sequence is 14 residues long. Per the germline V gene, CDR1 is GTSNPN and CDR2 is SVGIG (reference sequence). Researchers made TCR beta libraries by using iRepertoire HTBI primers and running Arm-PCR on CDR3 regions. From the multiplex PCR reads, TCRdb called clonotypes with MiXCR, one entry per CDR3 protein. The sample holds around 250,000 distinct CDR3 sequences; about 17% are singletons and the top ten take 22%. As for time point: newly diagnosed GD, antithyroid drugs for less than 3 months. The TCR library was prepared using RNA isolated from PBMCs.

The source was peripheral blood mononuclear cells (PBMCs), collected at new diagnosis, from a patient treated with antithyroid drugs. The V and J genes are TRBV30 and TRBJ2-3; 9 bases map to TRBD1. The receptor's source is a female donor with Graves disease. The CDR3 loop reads CAFGRDRGTDTQYF. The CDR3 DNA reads TGTGCCTTTGGAAGGGACAGGGGCACAGATACGCAGTATTTT.